Following are 12 T cell receptor beta chains from one sample sequenced in a study of cytomegalovirus exposure and HLA in healthy donors. Primers for the PCR totalled 60 Vbeta and 13 Jbeta. Profiled with immunoSEQ multiplex PCR; TCRdb holds only in-frame clones, not every one. The sample comprises under 200,000 clones, 70% to 90% of which are singletons, and approximately 8.5% rests with the top ten. The sample was PBMCs. The origin of the receptors is a man aged 18-30 years in good health and CMV-seropositive.

The V gene is TRBV5-1, the J gene TRBJ2-1; TRBD1 is a possible D gene (5 bases). CDR3 length: 14 amino acids. Germline loops: CDR1 SGHRS, CDR2 YFSETQ. Between the trimmed V and J ends, which lost 0 bases and 6 bases, there was a span of 10 bases. Here the CDR3 DNA reads TGCGCCAGCAGCTTGGCACAGGTGGGCAATGAGCAGTTCTTC. Encoded protein: CASSLAQVGNEQFF.

The chain combines TRBV6-5 with TRBJ2-1; TRBD2 matches at 14 bases. CDR3 length: 14 residues. The germline gives CDR1 MNHEY, CDR2 SVGAGI. J was trimmed by 7 bases and V by 8 bases; bases with no gene match: 4. This CDR3 is CASRRTSGGNEQFF. CDR3 nucleotide sequence: TGTGCCAGCCGACGGACTAGCGGGGGGAATGAGCAGTTCTTC.

The chain recombines TRBV5-4 with TRBJ2-5; the match to TRBD2 covers 9 bases. The tail of the sequence fits TRBJ2-7 better, so the J call may be wrong. The CDR3 is made up of 15 amino acids. Germline V gene sequence: CDR1 SGHNT, CDR2 YYREEE (reference sequence). The CDR3 reads CASSFNLRGGYEQYF. The DNA for the CDR3 is TGTGCCAGCAGCTTCAATCTGCGGGGGGGATACGAGCAGTACTTC.

This sequence joins TRBV7-3 and TRBJ2-3; 11 bases match TRBD2. Germline CDR1 is SGHTA and CDR2 is FQGTGA. The trim removed 4 bases at V and 1 base at J, leaving 1 base unmatched. The length of the CDR3 is 15 residues. The CDR3 is CASSSGLAGTDTQYF. The DNA of the CDR3 is TGTGCCAGCAGCTCGGGACTAGCGGGCACAGATACGCAGTATTTT.

This rearrangement joins TRBV5-1 to TRBJ2-5, with unresolved D. The DNA end is more similar to TRBJ2-7, so the J call may be wrong. The CDR3 length is 16 residues. Per the germline V gene, CDR1 is SGHRS and CDR2 is YFSETQ. The CDR3 protein is CASSLGHSRSSYEQYF. For the CDR3, the DNA is TGCGCCAGCAGCTTGGGCCATTCAAGGAGCTCCTACGAGCAGTACTTC.

The chain employs TRBV6-5 and TRBJ1-6; D gene ambiguous. The V gene's germline CDR1 is MNHEY and CDR2 SVGAGI. This CDR3 has 15 amino acids. Trimming took 2 bases from V and 6 from J, leaving 11 bases between them. In nucleotides, the CDR3 is TGTGCCAGCAGTTACGCCCTAGCAAGTAATTCACCCCTCCACTTT. This translates into CASSYALASNSPLHF.

The rearrangement links TRBV5-1 to TRBJ2-3, with TRBD2 matching 7 bases. Germline loops: CDR1 SGHRS, CDR2 YFSETQ. The CDR3 sequence is 13 residues long. V gave up 4 bases and J gave up 6 bases; unmatched junction bases: 5. CDR3 DNA: TGCGCCAGCAGCACGGATAGCGGGGATACGCAGTATTTT. Amino acids: CASSTDSGDTQYF.

The chain links TRBV18 to TRBJ2-1; D might be TRBD2 (5 bases). Germline V lookup: CDR1 KGHSH, CDR2 LQKENI. The CDR3 consists of 14 residues. The germline V and J ends were trimmed by 3 bases and 6 bases, with 12 bases remaining between them. CDR3 residues: CASSPDGVRNEQFF. CDR3 coding DNA: TGTGCCAGCTCACCCGACGGGGTCCGCAATGAGCAGTTCTTC. The whole variable domain, filled in from reference TRBV18 and TRBJ2-1, reads NAGVMQNPRHLVRRRGQEARLRCSPMKGHSHVYWYRQLPEEGLKFMVYLQKENIIDESGMPKERFSAEFPKEGPSILRIQQVVRGDSAAYFCASSPDGVRNEQFFGPGTRLTVL.

The rearrangement links TRBV7-6 to TRBJ1-3, with D maybe TRBD1 (6 bases). The V end lost 4 bases, the J end lost 2 bases, and 12 bases lay between the germline ends. Germline lookup yields CDR1 SGHVS and CDR2 FNYEAQ. The CDR3 length is 15 residues. CDR3 region: CASSSLQGPGNTIYF. Here the CDR3 DNA reads TGTGCCAGCAGCTCGCTACAGGGCCCTGGAAACACCATATATTTT.

The chain links TRBV5-1 to TRBJ1-1; TRBD1 agrees at 7 bases. V was pared by 4 bases and J by 0 bases, with 3 bases of the junction left unmatched. Germline CDR1 reads SGHRS; CDR2 reads YFSETQ. The CDR3 loop spans 14 amino acids. The CDR3 spells CASSGGQMNTEAFF. Written as DNA, the CDR3 is TGCGCCAGCAGCGGGGGACAGATGAACACTGAAGCTTTCTTT.

The chain recombines TRBV30 with TRBJ1-5; the match to TRBD1 covers 7 bases. Germline V CDR1 and CDR2: GTSNPN, SVGIG (reference sequence). Trimming at V came to 0 bases and at J to 2 bases, leaving 4 bases not matched to a gene. This CDR3 is built from 15 residues. In nucleotides, the CDR3 is TGTGCCTGGAGTGTAACCGGGACAGGCAATCAGCCCCAGCATTTT. It yields the protein CAWSVTGTGNQPQHF. Full variable domain (outside the CDR3, taken from reference TRBV30 and TRBJ1-5): SQTIHQWPATLVQPVGSPLSLECTVEGTSNPNLYWYRQAAGRGLQLLFYSVGIGQISSEVPQNLSASRPQDRQFILSSKKLLLSDSGFYLCAWSVTGTGNQPQHFGDGTRLSIL.

The chain is built from TRBV9 and TRBJ2-3; 8 nucleotides align to TRBD2. The CDR3 is made up of 16 amino acids. In germline, CDR1 is SGDLS, CDR2 YYNGEE. Trimming removed 4 bases from V and 6 bases from J; junction bases left unmatched: 13. The CDR3 is CASSSVERGPRDTQYF. The CDR3 region has the DNA TGTGCCAGCAGCTCAGTCGAGCGGGGGCCCCGGGATACGCAGTATTTT. The variable domain in full, completed from reference TRBV9 and TRBJ2-3, reads DSGVTQTPKHLITATGQRVTLRCSPRSGDLSVYWYQQSLDQGLQFLIQYYNGEERAKGNILERFSAQQFPDLHSELNLSSLELGDSALYFCASSSVERGPRDTQYFGPGTRLTVL.